The rows below give T cell receptor beta chains drawn from one sample of a study of beta chain features in type 1 diabetes. Method: immunoSEQ multiplex PCR; TCRdb's copy keeps in-frame clones and lacks some. The repertoire holds fewer than 550,000 clones, with around 10% as singletons. Material: naive CD4+ T cells from blood. The source of these receptors is a woman aged 18-30 years in good health. Each CDR3 is given without its conserved first and last residue. The order of the fields is V gene, J gene, CDR3 protein.

V: TRBV14; J: TRBJ1-4; CDR3: ASSRQQATNEKLF
V: TRBV9; J: TRBJ2-2; CDR3: ASSVTGVAGELF
V: TRBV6-6; J: TRBJ2-7; CDR3: ASSYERSEQY
V: TRBV7-2; J: TRBJ1-6; CDR3: ASSTSAPGQGSPLH
V: TRBV18; J: TRBJ2-1; CDR3: ASSPPERDEQF
V: TRBV29-1; J: TRBJ2-7; CDR3: SVVGTSGNSYEQY
V: TRBV27; J: TRBJ2-3; CDR3: ASSLTEGTDTQY
V: TRBV5-4; J: TRBJ2-5; CDR3: ASSLAGIQETQY
V: TRBV6-4; J: TRBJ1-5; CDR3: ASSQGGNQPQH
V: TRBV28; J: TRBJ2-3; CDR3: ASSSPAASTDTQY
V: TRBV4-3; J: TRBJ2-7; CDR3: ASSRIRDTSYEQY
V: TRBV25-1; J: TRBJ2-1; CDR3: ASNGGNPPIGPYNEQF
V: TRBV20-1; J: TRBJ2-1; CDR3: SAQTRNEQF
V: TRBV4-1; J: TRBJ2-5; CDR3: ASSPTGFGETQY
V: TRBV6-5; J: TRBJ2-6; CDR3: ASSYSYRAGANVLT
V: TRBV11-2; J: TRBJ2-1; CDR3: ASSLASYNEQF
V: TRBV9; J: TRBJ2-5; CDR3: ASSVSVEKETQY